The entry below gives a single TCR beta chain sequence along with its context. RNA-based 3' RACE libraries used unique molecular identifiers. One entry per CDR3 protein, called by TCRdb with MiXCR from the 3' RACE reads. The profile shows 35,000 to 50,000 distinct CDR3 sequences, about 7% of them singletons. This sample is part of a study of HIV-infected children after antiretroviral therapy interruption. Turning to the study itself: Children were on planned treatment interruption or continuous treatment. Continuous-treatment samples came from weeks 0, 48 and 150. EBV and CMV exposure was recorded in most children.

The treatment here: PENTA 11 planned treatment interruption arm or continuous ART arm. Participants had taken at least three-drug ART for at least 24 weeks. The ends were cut back, 0 bases at V and 5 bases at J, with 7 bases in the middle. The germline gives CDR1 SGHTA, CDR2 FQGTGA. The CDR3 length is 13 residues. This TCR was sampled from a pool of human donors with HIV. This specimen was CD45RA+ CD4+ T cells from PBMCs, pooled from several time points, taken from a donor given antiretroviral therapy, either interrupted or continuous. As to subset: naive CD4+ CD45RA+ CD45RO- T cells. The genes are TRBV7-3 and TRBJ1-1, with D unclear. CDR3 in DNA: TGTGCCAGCAGCTTAACCGTTGGGACTGAAGCTTTCTTT. Translation gives CASSLTVGTEAFF.